Shown below are 4 T cell receptor beta chains from a single sample sequenced in a study of blood T cell repertoires in COVID-19. Clones were read by immunoSEQ multiplex PCR, and TCRdb kept only the in-frame ones, dropping some. Among 300,000 to 400,000 clones listed, roughly 91% were seen once. Material for sequencing was peripheral blood. The receptors were sampled from a man aged 45 to 65 with active or convalescent COVID-19.

The chain couples TRBV7-2 to TRBJ1-1; D may be TRBD1 (5 bases). Trimming took 0 bases from V and 1 from J, leaving 9 bases between them. The CDR3 extends over 15 amino acids. CDR1 SGHTA and CDR2 FQGNSA come from the germline V gene. CDR3 sequence: CASSLAQTGNTEAFF. CDR3 in DNA: TGTGCCAGCAGCTTAGCGCAAACAGGGAACACTGAAGCTTTCTTT.

This clone has just a few counts. The V gene is TRBV28, the J gene TRBJ1-2; 10 positions agree with TRBD1. This CDR3 has 17 amino acids. Germline CDR1 and CDR2: MDHEN and SYDVKM. J lost 5 bases, V lost 3 bases, and 12 bases had no gene match. CDR3 bases: TGTGCCAGCAGTTTCTGGACAGGGGGGGCCTTCTGGTATGGCTACACCTTC. The encoded protein is CASSFWTGGAFWYGYTF.

The chain joins TRBV10-3 to TRBJ1-2, with unresolved D. The CDR3 loop spans 14 amino acids. The germline V gene encodes CDR1 ENHRY and CDR2 SYGVKD. V gave up 7 bases and J gave up 4 bases, with 16 bases separating them. The CDR3 reads CAITRGPLSYGYTF. In nucleotides, the CDR3 is TGTGCCATCACCCGAGGTCCTTTGAGCTATGGCTACACCTTC.

The chain links TRBV7-2 to TRBJ2-1; 7 positions match TRBD1. Per the germline V gene, CDR1 is SGHTA and CDR2 is FQGNSA. This CDR3 has 15 amino acids. V lost 2 bases, J lost 7 bases, and 8 bases stayed unmatched. The chain's CDR3 is CASSLTRQGGNEQFF. The CDR3 DNA is TGTGCCAGCAGCTTAACCCGACAGGGTGGAAATGAGCAGTTCTTC.